A single TCR beta chain is shown here with its context. The antigen is unknown. V gave up 6 bases and J gave up 6 bases; unmatched junction bases: 11. The CDR3 is 15 amino acids. Germline V gene lookup returns CDR1 DFQATT and CDR2 SNEGSKA (reference sequence). The source of the sample is a study of T cells in Graves' hyperthyroidism and ophthalmopathy. Authors of the study amplified TCR beta CDR3 regions from RNA transcripts. The HTBI primer set drove a first-round RT-PCR of the TCR CDR3. TCRdb processed the multiplex PCR reads anew with MiXCR; each CDR3 protein has one entry. Of tens of thousands of distinct CDR3 sequences listed, roughly 45% are singletons. Study results and limitations: Ophthalmopathy was told apart from stable hyperthyroidism by a 13 V-J model. Most thyroid clonotypes expanded above 0.001 were also detected in blood.

Researchers defined stable Graves' hyperthyroidism as no ophthalmopathy progression within 18 months. Each diagnosis drew on symptoms, thyroxine, TRAb, thyroid ultrasound and orbital computed tomography findings. The J gene is TRBJ2-1, the V gene TRBV20-1, with 10 bases matching TRBD2. The clonotype was recovered from a woman aged 25 to 39 with Graves' hyperthyroidism. Sequenced input: blood. In nucleotides, the CDR3 is TGCAGTGCCCTAGGACTAGCGGACCAACGCAATGAGCAGTTCTTC. Its protein product is CSALGLADQRNEQFF.